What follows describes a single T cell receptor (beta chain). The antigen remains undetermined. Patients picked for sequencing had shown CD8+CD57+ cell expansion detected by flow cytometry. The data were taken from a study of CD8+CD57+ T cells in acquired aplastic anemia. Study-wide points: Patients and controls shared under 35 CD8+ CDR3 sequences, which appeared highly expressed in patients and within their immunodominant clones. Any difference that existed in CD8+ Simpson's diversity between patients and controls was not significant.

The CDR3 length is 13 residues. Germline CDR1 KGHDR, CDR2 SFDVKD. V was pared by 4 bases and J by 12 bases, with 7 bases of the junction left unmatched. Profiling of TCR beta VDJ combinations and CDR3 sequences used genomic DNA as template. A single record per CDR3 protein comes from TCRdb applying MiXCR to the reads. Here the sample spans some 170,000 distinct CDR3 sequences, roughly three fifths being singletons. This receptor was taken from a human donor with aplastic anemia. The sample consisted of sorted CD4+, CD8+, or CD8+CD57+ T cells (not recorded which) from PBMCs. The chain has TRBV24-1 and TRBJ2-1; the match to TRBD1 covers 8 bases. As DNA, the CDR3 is TGTGCCACCAGTGAACCCGACAGGGGCGGGCAGTTCTTC. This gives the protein CATSEPDRGGQFF.